Presented here are 24 T cell receptor beta chains from one specimen sequenced in a study of beta chain features in type 1 diabetes. The study, taken as a whole, reports: Type 1 diabetes patients had moderately but significantly shorter TCRB CDR3s in all four CD4+ subsets.

Which antigens these TCRs recognize remains unknown. TCRB transcripts that were expressed got sequenced, as all of the isolated RNA had been reverse transcribed. Generated by immunoSEQ multiplex PCR, the TCRdb table keeps only in-frame clones and is missing some. This table holds 500,000 to 850,000 clones, over 11% found once. The sequencing input was naive CD4+ T cells from blood. The source of these receptors is a man younger than 30 with type 1 diabetes.

In its sample, this clone was seen a few times. The chain carries TRBV29-1 and TRBJ1-2; D might be TRBD1 (6 bases). Germline values: CDR1 SQVTM, CDR2 ANQGSEA. The germline V and J ends were trimmed by 4 bases and 7 bases, with 10 bases remaining between them. This CDR3 region has 11 residues. The CDR3 loop reads CSVVGGAGYTF. DNA of the CDR3: TGCAGCGTTGTGGGGGGCGCTGGCTACACCTTC.

This clone appeared a few times. J is TRBJ1-1 and V is TRBV5-4, with 7 bases matching TRBD1. CDR3 length: 16 residues. Germline CDR1 reads SGHNT; CDR2 reads YYREEE (reference sequence). J lost 2 bases, V lost 5 bases, and 12 bases had no gene match. CDR3: CASRSEVGQLNTEAFF. The CDR3 DNA follows: TGTGCCAGCAGATCTGAGGTGGGACAGCTAAACACTGAAGCTTTCTTT.

The V call is TRBV29-1, the J call TRBJ1-2; 7 bases match TRBD1. V shed 5 bases and J 4 bases; nucleotides not matched to a gene: 10. This CDR3 is built from 14 residues. CDR1 is SQVTM, CDR2 ANQGSEA, per germline. Here the CDR3 reads CSVLPRDSFYGYTF. In nucleotides, the CDR3 is TGCAGCGTTTTACCCCGGGACAGCTTCTATGGCTACACCTTC.

In nucleotides, the CDR3 is TGTGCCTGGAGTTCCCATGGCAATCAGCCCCAGCATTTT. It codes for CAWSSHGNQPQHF. The J gene is TRBJ1-5, the V gene TRBV30; D ambiguous. The ends were cut back, 2 bases at V and 2 bases at J, with 7 bases in the middle. Germline V CDR1 and CDR2: GTSNPN, SVGIG (reference sequence). This CDR3 is 13 amino acids long.

Only a few counts were recorded for this clone. This chain uses TRBV30 with TRBJ2-7; D perhaps matches TRBD2 (6 bases). The CDR3 contains 15 residues. Looked up from germline, CDR1 is GTSNPN and CDR2 is SVGIG (reference sequence). The V end was cut by 4 bases, the J end by 0 bases, with 16 bases between. CDR3 loop: CAWTPWGVNSYEQYF. The CDR3 DNA sequence: TGTGCCTGGACCCCCTGGGGGGTTAACTCCTACGAGCAGTACTTC.

This clone was counted between two and nine times. The chain recombines TRBV9 with TRBJ2-7, with D possibly matching TRBD2 (6 bases). CDR3 length: 14 residues. The V gene lost 4 bases and the J gene lost 1 base, with 12 bases spanning the gap. From germline, CDR1 is SGDLS and CDR2 YYNGEE. The CDR3 nucleotides are TGTGCCAGCAGCTCGATGACTAGTTCCTACGAGCAGTACTTC. It encodes CASSSMTSSYEQYF. Drawing the rest from reference TRBV9 and TRBJ2-7, the complete variable domain is DSGVTQTPKHLITATGQRVTLRCSPRSGDLSVYWYQQSLDQGLQFLIQYYNGEERAKGNILERFSAQQFPDLHSELNLSSLELGDSALYFCASSSMTSSYEQYFGPGTRLTVT.

V usage is TRBV28 and J usage is TRBJ1-6; the D gene is possibly TRBD1 (5 bases). CDR1 and CDR2 from the germline V gene are MDHEN and SYDVKM. This CDR3 spans 13 amino acids. Trimming cost V 7 bases and J 6 bases, with 10 bases left between them. DNA of the CDR3: TGTGCCAGCACGGCAGGGATTAATTCACCCCTCCACTTT. Translating it yields CASTAGINSPLHF.

This clone was seen a few times. The rearrangement links TRBV5-1 to TRBJ2-3; 8 bases match TRBD1. The CDR3 is 14 residues long. With 7 bases clipped from V and 2 bases from J, the junction kept 6 bases outside the gene matches. Germline assignment: CDR1 SGHRS and CDR2 YFSETQ. The CDR3 sequence: CASWTGRSTDTQYF. The DNA for the CDR3 is TGCGCCAGCTGGACAGGGCGGTCCACAGATACGCAGTATTTT.

This sequence joins TRBV18 and TRBJ2-5, with TRBD2 matching over 8 bases. The CDR3 is 14 amino acids. Germline lookup yields CDR1 KGHSH and CDR2 LQKENI. With 5 bases clipped from V and 2 bases from J, the junction kept 4 bases outside the gene matches. The CDR3: CASSILAEQETQYF. DNA of the CDR3: TGTGCCAGCTCAATACTAGCGGAACAAGAGACCCAGTACTTC.

The chain uses TRBV28 and TRBJ1-6; 9 bases fit TRBD1. Germline-derived CDR1 and CDR2 are MDHEN and SYDVKM. The CDR3 has 16 amino acids. With 4 bases clipped from V and 3 bases from J, the junction kept 4 bases outside the gene matches. In DNA form, the CDR3 reads TGTGCCAGCAGTTCTCCGACAGGGGGCTATAATTCACCCCTCCACTTT. Translated, it gives CASSSPTGGYNSPLHF. The complete variable domain, with remaining parts taken from reference TRBV28 and TRBJ1-6, reads DVKVTQSSRYLVKRTGEKVFLECVQDMDHENMFWYRQDPGLGLRLIYFSYDVKMKEKGDIPEGYSVSREKKERFSLILESASTNQTSMYLCASSSPTGGYNSPLHFGNGTRLTVT.

The V and J genes are TRBV28 and TRBJ2-7, with TRBD1 identical over 7 bases. The CDR3 consists of 15 residues. Germline V gene lookup returns CDR1 MDHEN and CDR2 SYDVKM. V trimming: 7 bases; J trimming: 3 bases; junction bases outside the gene matches: 12. The CDR3 sequence: CASTIVRGQYYEQYF. In nucleotides, the CDR3 is TGTGCCAGCACCATCGTAAGGGGGCAGTACTACGAGCAGTACTTC.

This clone is a singleton in its sample. The rearrangement uses TRBV29-1 and TRBJ2-1, with 9 bases lining up with TRBD2. V lost 7 bases, J lost 4 bases, and 14 bases stayed unmatched. The germline CDR1 and CDR2 sequences are SQVTM and ANQGSEA. The CDR3 extends over 16 amino acids. The CDR3 DNA is TGCAGCGCCCAGCCACGACCTAGCGGGGATTACAATGAGCAGTTCTTC. Translation gives CSAQPRPSGDYNEQFF.

The DNA of the CDR3 is TGTGCCAGCAGCCCCGGACAGGCGAGAACTGAAGCTTTCTTT. The encoded protein is CASSPGQARTEAFF. This sequence joins TRBV5-4 and TRBJ1-1; 7 positions agree with TRBD1. The germline gives CDR1 SGHNT, CDR2 YYREEE (reference sequence). V trimming: 4 bases; J trimming: 5 bases; junction bases outside the gene matches: 8. This CDR3 comprises 14 residues.

The J gene is TRBJ1-6, the V gene TRBV5-1; D remains ambiguous. Trimming took off 5 bases at V and 10 bases at J, with 10 bases between the two ends. The V gene's germline CDR1 is SGHRS and CDR2 YFSETQ. The CDR3 is 12 residues long. Here the CDR3 reads CASSDNSSPLHF. DNA of the CDR3: TGCGCCAGCAGTGATAACAGCTCACCCCTCCACTTT.

A few counts support this clone. V usage is TRBV7-9 and J usage is TRBJ1-5; D perhaps matches TRBD1 (6 bases). Per germline, CDR1 SEHNR and CDR2 FQNEAQ (reference sequence). This CDR3 is 15 amino acids long. The V end lost 5 bases, the J end lost 0 bases, and 11 bases lay between the germline ends. The DNA for the CDR3 is TGTGCCAGCAGCCCGGGGGCTTATAGCAATCAGCCCCAGCATTTT. Encoded protein: CASSPGAYSNQPQHF.

The rearrangement joins TRBV30 to TRBJ2-7; TRBD1 matches 9 bases. The CDR3 spans 11 residues. V shed 8 bases, J shed 6 bases, and the junction held 5 bases outside the gene matches. The germline V gene encodes CDR1 GTSNPN and CDR2 SVGIG (reference sequence). CDR3 sequence: CATGQGIEQYF. DNA of the CDR3: TGTGCCACGGGACAGGGAATCGAGCAGTACTTC.

This chain joins TRBV4-2 and TRBJ2-7; unclear D gene. The CDR3 contains 14 residues. V was pared by 4 bases and J by 0 bases, with 10 bases between. The V gene's germline CDR1 is LGHNA and CDR2 YNFKEQ. As DNA, the CDR3 is TGTGCCAGCAGCCCCGGGCAGCTCTCCTACGAGCAGTACTTC. Protein: CASSPGQLSYEQYF.

This clone was counted between two and nine times. V and J are TRBV30 and TRBJ1-1; tentatively, D is TRBD1 (5 bases). Germline V CDR1 and CDR2: GTSNPN, SVGIG (reference sequence). This CDR3 has 15 residues. Trimming stripped 1 base from V and 5 bases from J, with 17 bases between. CDR3 amino acids: CAWSARRGYDTEAFF. Written as DNA, the CDR3 is TGTGCCTGGAGTGCCCGCCGGGGGTATGATACTGAAGCTTTCTTT. The full variable domain, with the rest looked up from reference TRBV30 and TRBJ1-1, is SQTIHQWPATLVQPVGSPLSLECTVEGTSNPNLYWYRQAAGRGLQLLFYSVGIGQISSEVPQNLSASRPQDRQFILSSKKLLLSDSGFYLCAWSARRGYDTEAFFGQGTRLTVV.

This clone was found a few times. The rearrangement joins TRBV6-5 to TRBJ2-1; TRBD2 agrees at 8 bases. Trimming at V came to 2 bases and at J to 8 bases, leaving 8 bases not matched to a gene. The CDR3 length is 15 residues. CDR1 is MNHEY and CDR2 is SVGAGI in the germline V gene. The DNA for the CDR3 is TGTGCCAGCAGTTACGAACAGCGGGAGAGGTATGAGCAGTTCTTC. Translation gives CASSYEQRERYEQFF.

The chain is built from TRBV30 and TRBJ2-5; no clear D gene. Germline V gene lookup returns CDR1 GTSNPN and CDR2 SVGIG (reference sequence). The CDR3 consists of 11 residues. The V end was cut by 0 bases, the J end by 14 bases, with 13 bases between. CDR3 DNA: TGTGCCTGGAGTGTACGCAGCGCCATCTACTTC. This codes for CAWSVRSAIYF.

V is TRBV27 and J is TRBJ2-7; D assignment may be TRBD1 or TRBD2 (5 bases each). The CDR3 consists of 14 residues. The germline V gene encodes CDR1 MNHEY and CDR2 SMNVEV (reference sequence). Between the trimmed V and J ends, which lost 1 base and 7 bases, there was a span of 14 bases. CDR3 nucleotides: TGTGCCAGCAGTTTATGGTCCCCAGAGGGGGAGCAGTACTTC. This gives the protein CASSLWSPEGEQYF.

This clone came up a few times. The rearrangement joins TRBV18 to TRBJ1-1, with 9 bases aligning to TRBD1. V shed 4 bases and J 4 bases; nucleotides not matched to a gene: 13. The CDR3 has 17 amino acids. Germline V lookup: CDR1 KGHSH, CDR2 LQKENI. CDR3 in amino acids: CASSLNLGTGTSTEAFF. The CDR3 DNA follows: TGTGCCAGCTCACTCAACCTAGGGACAGGGACCAGCACTGAAGCTTTCTTT.

The chain employs TRBV10-2 and TRBJ2-1; 10 nucleotides agree with TRBD2. Looked up from germline, CDR1 is WSHSY and CDR2 is SAAADI. V was pared by 3 bases and J by 6 bases, with 8 bases of the junction left unmatched. The CDR3 contains 16 residues. CDR3 region: CASSDPLAGFPNEQFF. In nucleotides, the CDR3 is TGCGCCAGCAGTGACCCACTAGCGGGATTCCCCAATGAGCAGTTCTTC.

The CDR3, as DNA: TGTGCCAGCAGGGCTGACGATCAGCCCCAGCATTTT. It codes for CASRADDQPQHF. The rearrangement joins TRBV2 to TRBJ1-5, with unresolved D. Germline V CDR1 and CDR2: SNHLY, FYNNEI. The V and J ends lost 6 bases and 5 bases respectively, with 8 bases between them. The CDR3 runs 12 residues. Full variable domain (missing parts from reference TRBV2 and TRBJ1-5): EPEVTQTPSHQVTQMGQEVILRCVPISNHLYFYWYRQILGQKVEFLVSFYNNEISEKSEIFDDQFSVERPDGSNFTLKIRSTKLEDSAMYFCASRADDQPQHFGDGTRLSIL.